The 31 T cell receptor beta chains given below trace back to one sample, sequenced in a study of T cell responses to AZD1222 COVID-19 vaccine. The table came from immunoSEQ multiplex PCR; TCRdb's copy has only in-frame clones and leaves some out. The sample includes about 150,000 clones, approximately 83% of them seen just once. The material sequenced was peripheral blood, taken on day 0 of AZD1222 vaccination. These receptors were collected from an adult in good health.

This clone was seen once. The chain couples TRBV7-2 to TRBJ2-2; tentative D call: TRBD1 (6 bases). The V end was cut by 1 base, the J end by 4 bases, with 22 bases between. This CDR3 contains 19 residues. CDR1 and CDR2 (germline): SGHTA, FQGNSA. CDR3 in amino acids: CASSLETGSANAVTGELFF. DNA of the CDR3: TGTGCCAGCAGCTTAGAAACAGGGTCCGCGAACGCGGTCACCGGGGAGCTGTTTTTT.

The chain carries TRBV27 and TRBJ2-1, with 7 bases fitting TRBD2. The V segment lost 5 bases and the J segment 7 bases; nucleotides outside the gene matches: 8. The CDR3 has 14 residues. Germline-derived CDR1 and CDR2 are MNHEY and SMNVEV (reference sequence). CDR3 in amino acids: CASSPRRGENEQFF. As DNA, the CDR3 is TGTGCCAGCAGTCCCCGACGGGGGGAAAATGAGCAGTTCTTC.

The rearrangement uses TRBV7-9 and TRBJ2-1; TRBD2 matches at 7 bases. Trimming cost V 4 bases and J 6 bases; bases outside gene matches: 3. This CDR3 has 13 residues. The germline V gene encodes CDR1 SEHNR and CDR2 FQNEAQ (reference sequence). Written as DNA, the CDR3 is TGTGCCAGCAGCTCTGGGACTACCAATGAGCAGTTCTTC. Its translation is CASSSGTTNEQFF.

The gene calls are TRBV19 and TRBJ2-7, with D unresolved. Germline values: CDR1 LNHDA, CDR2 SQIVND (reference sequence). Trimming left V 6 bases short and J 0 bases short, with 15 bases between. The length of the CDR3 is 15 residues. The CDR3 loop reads CASRPRSYNSYEQYF. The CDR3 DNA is TGTGCCAGTAGGCCGAGGTCCTACAACTCCTACGAGCAGTACTTC.

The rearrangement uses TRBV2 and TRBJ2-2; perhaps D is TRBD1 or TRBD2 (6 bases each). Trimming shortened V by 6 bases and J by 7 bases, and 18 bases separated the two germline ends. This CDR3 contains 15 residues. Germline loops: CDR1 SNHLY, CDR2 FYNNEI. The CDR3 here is CASSLIVGGYGELFF. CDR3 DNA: TGTGCCAGCAGCCTGATAGTGGGGGGCTACGGGGAGCTGTTTTTT.

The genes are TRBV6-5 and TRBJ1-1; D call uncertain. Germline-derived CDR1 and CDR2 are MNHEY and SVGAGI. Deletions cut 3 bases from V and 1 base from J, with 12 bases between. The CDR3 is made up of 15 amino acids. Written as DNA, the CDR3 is TGTGCCAGCAGTTATTTTGGACGGCCGAACACTGAAGCTTTCTTT. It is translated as CASSYFGRPNTEAFF.

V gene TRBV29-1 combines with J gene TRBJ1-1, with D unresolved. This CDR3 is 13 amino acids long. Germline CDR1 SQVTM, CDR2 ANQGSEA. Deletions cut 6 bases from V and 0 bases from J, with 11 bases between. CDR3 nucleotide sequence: TGCAGCGTAACCGCAGACCTGAACACTGAAGCTTTCTTT. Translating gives CSVTADLNTEAFF.

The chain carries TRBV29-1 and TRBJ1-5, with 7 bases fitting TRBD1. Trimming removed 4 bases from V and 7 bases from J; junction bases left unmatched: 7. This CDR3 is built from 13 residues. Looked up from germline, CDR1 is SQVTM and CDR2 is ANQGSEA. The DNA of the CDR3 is TGCAGCGTTGGTGAGGGGGCGCGGCAGCCCCAGCATTTT. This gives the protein CSVGEGARQPQHF.

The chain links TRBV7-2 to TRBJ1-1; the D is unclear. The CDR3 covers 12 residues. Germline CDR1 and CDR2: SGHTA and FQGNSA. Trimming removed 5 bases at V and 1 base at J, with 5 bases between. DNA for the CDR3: TGTGCCAGCAGCCAGCAGAACACTGAAGCTTTCTTT. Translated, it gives CASSQQNTEAFF.

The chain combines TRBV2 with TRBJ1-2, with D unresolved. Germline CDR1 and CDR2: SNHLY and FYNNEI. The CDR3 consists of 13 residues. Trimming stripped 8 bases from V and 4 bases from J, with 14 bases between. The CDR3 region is CASHPGGRYGYTF. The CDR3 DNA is TGTGCCAGCCACCCAGGCGGACGCTATGGCTACACCTTC.

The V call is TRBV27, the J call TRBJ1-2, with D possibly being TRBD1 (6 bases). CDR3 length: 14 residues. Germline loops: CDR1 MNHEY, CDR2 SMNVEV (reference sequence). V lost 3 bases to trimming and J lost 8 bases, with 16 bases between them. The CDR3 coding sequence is TGTGCCAGCAGTTTCCGCGGACAGACCGCGGGCTACACCTTC. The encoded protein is CASSFRGQTAGYTF.

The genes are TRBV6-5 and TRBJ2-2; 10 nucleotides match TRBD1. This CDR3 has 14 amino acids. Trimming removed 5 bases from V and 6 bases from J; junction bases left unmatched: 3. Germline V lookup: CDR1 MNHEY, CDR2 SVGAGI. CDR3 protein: CASSPGQGPGELFF. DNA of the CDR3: TGTGCCAGCAGTCCGGGACAGGGGCCCGGGGAGCTGTTTTTT.

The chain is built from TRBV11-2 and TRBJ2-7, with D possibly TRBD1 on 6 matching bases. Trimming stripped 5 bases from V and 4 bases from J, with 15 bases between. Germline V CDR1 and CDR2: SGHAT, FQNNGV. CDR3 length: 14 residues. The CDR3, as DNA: TGTGCCAGCAGCCCACTGAGGGGACAATACGAGCAGTACTTC. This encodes CASSPLRGQYEQYF.

In nucleotides, the CDR3 is TGTGCCAGCAGCCAAGAGGGGGACTTTTACAATGAGCAGTTCTTC. Its translation: CASSQEGDFYNEQFF. The rearrangement links TRBV14 to TRBJ2-1; D may be TRBD2 (6 bases). V dropped 0 bases and J dropped 4 bases, with 10 bases sitting between them. This CDR3 spans 15 amino acids. Per the germline V gene, CDR1 is SGHDN and CDR2 is FVKESK.

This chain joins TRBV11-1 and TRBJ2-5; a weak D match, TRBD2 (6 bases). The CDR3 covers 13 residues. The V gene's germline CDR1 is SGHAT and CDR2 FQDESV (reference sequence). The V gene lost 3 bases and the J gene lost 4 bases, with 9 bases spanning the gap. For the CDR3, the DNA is TGTGCCAGCAGCTTGTTCGGGGGAGAGACCCAGTACTTC. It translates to CASSLFGGETQYF. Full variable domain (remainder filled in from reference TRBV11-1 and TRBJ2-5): EAEVAQSPRYKITEKSQAVAFWCDPISGHATLYWYRQILGQGPELLVQFQDESVVDDSQLPKDRFSAERLKGVDSTLKIQPAELGDSAMYLCASSLFGGETQYFGPGTRLLVL.

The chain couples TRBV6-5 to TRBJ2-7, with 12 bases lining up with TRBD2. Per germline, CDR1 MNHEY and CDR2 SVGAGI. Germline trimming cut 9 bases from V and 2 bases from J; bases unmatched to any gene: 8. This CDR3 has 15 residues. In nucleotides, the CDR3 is TGTGCCAGGACGAGACTAGCGGGGGACCCCTACGAGCAGTACTTC. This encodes CARTRLAGDPYEQYF.

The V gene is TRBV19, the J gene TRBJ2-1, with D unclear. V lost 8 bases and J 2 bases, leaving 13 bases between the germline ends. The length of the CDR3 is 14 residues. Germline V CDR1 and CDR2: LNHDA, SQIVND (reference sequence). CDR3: CASRGRATYNEQFF. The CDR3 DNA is TGTGCCAGTCGTGGGCGCGCGACCTACAATGAGCAGTTCTTC.

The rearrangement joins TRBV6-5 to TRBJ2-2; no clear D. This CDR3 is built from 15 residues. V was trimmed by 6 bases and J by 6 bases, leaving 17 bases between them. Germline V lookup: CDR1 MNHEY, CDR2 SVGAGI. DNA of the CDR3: TGTGCCAGCAGGGACCTAAGGGCGGTATCCGGGGAGCTGTTTTTT. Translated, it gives CASRDLRAVSGELFF.

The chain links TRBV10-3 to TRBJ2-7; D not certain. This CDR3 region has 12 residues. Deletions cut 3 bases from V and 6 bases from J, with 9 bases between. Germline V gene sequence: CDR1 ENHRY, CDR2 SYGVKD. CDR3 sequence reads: CAISEGQVEQYF. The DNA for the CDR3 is TGTGCCATCAGTGAAGGGCAGGTCGAGCAGTACTTC.

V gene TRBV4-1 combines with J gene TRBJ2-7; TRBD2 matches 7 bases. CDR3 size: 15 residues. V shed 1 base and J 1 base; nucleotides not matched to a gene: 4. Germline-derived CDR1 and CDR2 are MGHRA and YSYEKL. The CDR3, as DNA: TGCGCCAGCAGCCAAGTCCAGGGAGGGTCCTACGAGCAGTACTTC. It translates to CASSQVQGGSYEQYF.

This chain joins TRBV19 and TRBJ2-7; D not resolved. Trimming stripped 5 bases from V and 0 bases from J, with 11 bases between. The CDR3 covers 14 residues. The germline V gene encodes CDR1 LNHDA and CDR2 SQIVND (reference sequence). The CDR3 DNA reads TGTGCCAGTAGTCCCAGGACGGACTCCTACGAGCAGTACTTC. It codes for CASSPRTDSYEQYF.

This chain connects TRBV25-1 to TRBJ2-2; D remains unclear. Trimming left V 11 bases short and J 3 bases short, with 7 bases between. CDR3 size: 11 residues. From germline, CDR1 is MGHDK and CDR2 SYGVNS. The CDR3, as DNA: TGTGCCGCGCAGGACACCGGGGAGCTGTTTTTT. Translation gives CAAQDTGELFF.

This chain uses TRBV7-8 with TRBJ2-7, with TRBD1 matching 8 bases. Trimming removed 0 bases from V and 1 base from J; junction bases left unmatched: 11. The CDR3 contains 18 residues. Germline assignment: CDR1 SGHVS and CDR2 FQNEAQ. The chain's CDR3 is CASSLAAGGGSVSYEQYF. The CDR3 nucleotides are TGTGCCAGCAGCTTAGCCGCAGGGGGCGGATCAGTGTCCTACGAGCAGTACTTC.

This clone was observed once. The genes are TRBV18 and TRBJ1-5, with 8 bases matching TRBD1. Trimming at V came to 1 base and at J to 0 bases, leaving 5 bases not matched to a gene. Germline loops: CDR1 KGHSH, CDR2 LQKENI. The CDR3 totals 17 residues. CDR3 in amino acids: CASSPRQGADSNQPQHF. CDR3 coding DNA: TGTGCCAGCTCACCACGGCAGGGGGCAGATAGCAATCAGCCCCAGCATTTT.

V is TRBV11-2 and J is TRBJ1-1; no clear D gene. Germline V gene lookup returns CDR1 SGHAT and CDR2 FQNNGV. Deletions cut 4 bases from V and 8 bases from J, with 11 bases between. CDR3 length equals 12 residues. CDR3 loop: CASSSHTEEAFF. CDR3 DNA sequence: TGTGCCAGCAGCTCTCACACGGAGGAAGCTTTCTTT.

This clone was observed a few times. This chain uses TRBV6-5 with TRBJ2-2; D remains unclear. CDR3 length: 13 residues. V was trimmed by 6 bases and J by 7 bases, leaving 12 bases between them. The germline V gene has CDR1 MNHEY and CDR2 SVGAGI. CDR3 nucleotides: TGTGCCAGCAGCTCCTACATGGGCGGGGAGCTGTTTTTT. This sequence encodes CASSSYMGGELFF.

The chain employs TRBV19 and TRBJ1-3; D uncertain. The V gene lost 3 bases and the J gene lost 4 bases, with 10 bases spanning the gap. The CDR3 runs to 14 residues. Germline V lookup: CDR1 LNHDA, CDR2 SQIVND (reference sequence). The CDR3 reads CASSMEGKGNTIYF. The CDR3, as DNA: TGTGCCAGTAGTATGGAGGGTAAAGGAAACACCATATATTTT. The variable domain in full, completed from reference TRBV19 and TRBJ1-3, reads DGGITQSPKYLFRKEGQNVTLSCEQNLNHDAMYWYRQDPGQGLRLIYYSQIVNDFQKGDIAEGYSVSREKKESFPLTVTSAQKNPTAFYLCASSMEGKGNTIYFGEGSWLTVV.

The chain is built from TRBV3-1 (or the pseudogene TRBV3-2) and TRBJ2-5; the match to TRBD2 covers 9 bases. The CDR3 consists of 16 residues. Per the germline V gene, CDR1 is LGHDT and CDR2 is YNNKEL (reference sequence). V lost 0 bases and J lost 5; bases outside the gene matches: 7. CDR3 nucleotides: TGTGCCAGCAGCCAAGAATACGGCGGGGGGGCGGAGACCCAGTACTTC. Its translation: CASSQEYGGGAETQYF.

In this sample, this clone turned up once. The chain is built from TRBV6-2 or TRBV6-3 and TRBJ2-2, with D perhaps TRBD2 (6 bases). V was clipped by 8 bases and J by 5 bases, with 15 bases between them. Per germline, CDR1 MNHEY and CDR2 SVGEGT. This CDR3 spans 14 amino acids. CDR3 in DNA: TGTGCCAGCCGCCTTTTTCGGGAGACCGGGGAGCTGTTTTTT. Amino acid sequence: CASRLFRETGELFF.

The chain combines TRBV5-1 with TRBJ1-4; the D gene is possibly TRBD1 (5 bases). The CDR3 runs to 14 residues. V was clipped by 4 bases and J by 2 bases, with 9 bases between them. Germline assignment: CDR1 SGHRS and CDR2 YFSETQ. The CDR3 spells CASSRGETNEKLFF. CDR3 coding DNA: TGCGCCAGCAGCAGAGGGGAGACTAATGAAAAACTGTTTTTT.

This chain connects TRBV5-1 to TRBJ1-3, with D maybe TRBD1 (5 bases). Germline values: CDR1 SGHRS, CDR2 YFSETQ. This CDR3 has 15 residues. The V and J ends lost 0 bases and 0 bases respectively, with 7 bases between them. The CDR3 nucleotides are TGCGCCAGCAGCTTGGATACAGGCTCTGGAAACACCATATATTTT. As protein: CASSLDTGSGNTIYF.